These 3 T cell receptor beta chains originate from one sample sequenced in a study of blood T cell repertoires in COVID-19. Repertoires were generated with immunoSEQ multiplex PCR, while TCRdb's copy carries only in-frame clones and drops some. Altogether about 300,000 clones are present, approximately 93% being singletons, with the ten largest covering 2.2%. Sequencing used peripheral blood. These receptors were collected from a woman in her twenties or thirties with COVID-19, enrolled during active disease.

The CDR3 reads CASSSSGSSYNEQFF. DNA for the CDR3: TGTGCCAGCAGCAGTAGCGGGAGCTCCTACAATGAGCAGTTCTTC. The chain links TRBV6-5 to TRBJ2-1, with 9 bases fitting TRBD2. V lost 6 bases and J lost 0; bases outside the gene matches: 3. This CDR3 contains 15 residues. Looked up from germline, CDR1 is MNHEY and CDR2 is SVGAGI.

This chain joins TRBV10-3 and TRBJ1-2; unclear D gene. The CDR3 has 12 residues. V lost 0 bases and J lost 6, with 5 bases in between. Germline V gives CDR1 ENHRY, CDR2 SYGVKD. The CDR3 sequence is CAISESSDGYTF. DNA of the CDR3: TGTGCCATCAGTGAGTCATCAGATGGCTACACCTTC.

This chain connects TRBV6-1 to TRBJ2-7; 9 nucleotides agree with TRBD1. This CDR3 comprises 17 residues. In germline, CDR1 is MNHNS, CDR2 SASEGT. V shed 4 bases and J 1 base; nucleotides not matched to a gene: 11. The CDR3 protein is CASSAIPGQGSSYEQYF. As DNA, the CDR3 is TGTGCCAGCAGTGCAATACCGGGACAGGGCTCTTCCTACGAGCAGTACTTC.